A selection of T cell receptor beta chains follows, all from one sample in a study of T cell responses to AZD1222 COVID-19 vaccine. The assay was immunoSEQ multiplex PCR, and TCRdb's table has in-frame clones only and misses some. The profile shows tens of thousands of clones, approximately 90% of them singletons. Specimen: peripheral blood, collected 28 days after the second AZD1222 dose. The receptors come from an adult who received the AZD1222 COVID-19 vaccine. Each CDR3 is given with its conserved first and last residue. Fields, in order: V gene, D gene, J gene, clone size, CDR3 protein, CDR3 DNA. A D gene is named only where the DNA matches it firmly. A clone size is listed for some rows: how often the clone was seen (once, few, many), or a class if it is expanded.

v_gene: TRBV3-1/TRBV3-2; d_gene: NA; j_gene: TRBJ1-1; abundance: NA; CDR3aa: CASSRIGLNTEAFF; CDR3nt: TGTGCCAGCAGCAGAATAGGGCTGAACACTGAAGCTTTCTTT
v_gene: TRBV9; d_gene: TRBD1; j_gene: TRBJ2-7; abundance: NA; CDR3aa: CASSGRGQGFVEQYF; CDR3nt: TGTGCCAGCAGCGGCCGGGGACAGGGGTTTGTCGAGCAGTACTTC
v_gene: TRBV4-3; d_gene: TRBD2; j_gene: TRBJ2-5; abundance: once; CDR3aa: CASSQEGTTQETQYF; CDR3nt: TGCGCCAGCAGCCAAGAGGGGACTACCCAAGAGACCCAGTACTTC
v_gene: TRBV19; d_gene: NA; j_gene: TRBJ2-5; abundance: NA; CDR3aa: CASNRQGGETQYF; CDR3nt: TGTGCCAGTAACCGACAGGGAGGAGAGACCCAGTACTTC
v_gene: TRBV14; d_gene: NA; j_gene: TRBJ1-1; abundance: NA; CDR3aa: CASSQGGVEAFF; CDR3nt: TGTGCCAGCAGCCAAGGGGGGGTTGAAGCTTTCTTT
v_gene: TRBV5-1; d_gene: NA; j_gene: TRBJ2-5; abundance: NA; CDR3aa: CASSLLEESSKTQYF; CDR3nt: TGCGCCAGCAGCTTGTTGGAGGAGAGTAGCAAGACCCAGTACTTC
v_gene: TRBV7-9; d_gene: NA; j_gene: TRBJ1-3; abundance: NA; CDR3aa: CASSLMSELNTIYF; CDR3nt: TGTGCCAGCAGCTTAATGTCGGAGCTGAACACCATATATTTT
v_gene: TRBV9; d_gene: NA; j_gene: TRBJ1-3; abundance: NA; CDR3aa: CASPEGRSSGNTIYF; CDR3nt: TGTGCCAGTCCAGAAGGACGGAGCTCTGGAAACACCATATATTTT
v_gene: TRBV28; d_gene: TRBD1; j_gene: TRBJ1-3; abundance: NA; CDR3aa: CASKGAQGGAGGNTIYF; CDR3nt: TGTGCCAGCAAGGGGGCCCAAGGAGGGGCGGGTGGAAACACCATATATTTT
v_gene: TRBV5-1; d_gene: NA; j_gene: TRBJ1-2; abundance: NA; CDR3aa: CASSFRDTNYGYTF; CDR3nt: TGCGCCAGCAGCTTCCGGGACACGAACTATGGCTACACCTTC
v_gene: TRBV6-6; d_gene: NA; j_gene: TRBJ1-2; abundance: NA; CDR3aa: CASSPATNYGYTF; CDR3nt: TGTGCCAGCAGTCCCGCGACCAACTATGGCTACACCTTC
v_gene: TRBV5-4; d_gene: NA; j_gene: TRBJ2-7; abundance: NA; CDR3aa: CASSFGGNGYEQYF; CDR3nt: TGTGCCAGCAGCTTCGGGGGAAATGGCTACGAGCAGTACTTC
v_gene: TRBV10-3; d_gene: NA; j_gene: TRBJ1-1; abundance: once; CDR3aa: CAISESIWDTEAFF; CDR3nt: TGTGCCATCAGTGAGTCGATTTGGGACACTGAAGCTTTCTTT
v_gene: TRBV6-5; d_gene: NA; j_gene: TRBJ1-5; abundance: NA; CDR3aa: CASSRQGNSNQPQHF; CDR3nt: TGTGCCAGCAGCCGTCAGGGTAATAGCAATCAGCCCCAGCATTTT
v_gene: TRBV5-5; d_gene: NA; j_gene: TRBJ1-5; abundance: NA; CDR3aa: CASSPQGDSNQPQHF; CDR3nt: TGTGCCAGCAGCCCACAGGGAGATAGCAATCAGCCCCAGCATTTT
v_gene: TRBV9; d_gene: TRBD2; j_gene: TRBJ2-3; abundance: NA; CDR3aa: CASSVGLAGVSTDTQYF; CDR3nt: TGTGCCAGCAGCGTAGGATTAGCGGGAGTAAGCACAGATACGCAGTATTTT
v_gene: TRBV4-1; d_gene: NA; j_gene: TRBJ1-1; abundance: NA; CDR3aa: CASSPGPLNTEAFF; CDR3nt: TGCGCCAGCAGCCCGGGGCCTTTGAACACTGAAGCTTTCTTT
v_gene: TRBV19; d_gene: TRBD1; j_gene: TRBJ2-5; abundance: NA; CDR3aa: CASSRQGSDRAQYF; CDR3nt: TGTGCCAGTAGTAGACAGGGGAGTGATCGGGCCCAGTACTTC
v_gene: TRBV10-3; d_gene: NA; j_gene: TRBJ2-7; abundance: once; CDR3aa: CAISDGGDYEQYF; CDR3nt: TGTGCCATCAGTGATGGGGGAGACTACGAGCAGTACTTC
v_gene: TRBV10-1; d_gene: TRBD1; j_gene: TRBJ2-1; abundance: NA; CDR3aa: CASSSTGQNYNEQFF; CDR3nt: TGCGCCAGCAGTTCGACGGGACAGAACTATAATGAGCAGTTCTTC
v_gene: TRBV5-4; d_gene: NA; j_gene: TRBJ1-2; abundance: NA; CDR3aa: CASRPGGGYGYTF; CDR3nt: TGTGCCAGCAGACCGGGGGGTGGGTATGGCTACACCTTC
v_gene: TRBV7-9; d_gene: NA; j_gene: TRBJ2-2; abundance: few; CDR3aa: CASSLEEIVHLTGELFF; CDR3nt: TGTGCCAGCAGCCTCGAGGAGATAGTACACCTAACCGGGGAGCTGTTTTTT
v_gene: TRBV6-5; d_gene: NA; j_gene: TRBJ1-5; abundance: NA; CDR3aa: CASRQQGGNQPQHF; CDR3nt: TGTGCCAGCAGACAACAGGGAGGCAATCAGCCCCAGCATTTT
v_gene: TRBV27; d_gene: NA; j_gene: TRBJ2-1; abundance: NA; CDR3aa: CASSLGDEQFF; CDR3nt: TGTGCCAGCAGTTTGGGGGATGAGCAGTTCTTC
v_gene: TRBV29-1; d_gene: TRBD1; j_gene: TRBJ1-1; abundance: NA; CDR3aa: CSVEDRGTGAANTEAFF; CDR3nt: TGCAGCGTTGAAGATCGAGGGACAGGCGCGGCGAACACTGAAGCTTTCTTT
v_gene: TRBV19; d_gene: NA; j_gene: TRBJ1-3; abundance: NA; CDR3aa: CASTKDGTSSGNTIYF; CDR3nt: TGTGCCAGTACCAAGGACGGGACAAGCTCTGGAAACACCATATATTTT
v_gene: TRBV19; d_gene: NA; j_gene: TRBJ1-1; abundance: once; CDR3aa: CASSSTAMNTEAFF; CDR3nt: TGTGCCAGTAGTTCGACAGCTATGAACACTGAAGCTTTCTTT
v_gene: TRBV19; d_gene: NA; j_gene: TRBJ1-1; abundance: NA; CDR3aa: CASFGQMNTEAFF; CDR3nt: TGTGCCAGTTTTGGACAGATGAACACTGAAGCTTTCTTT
v_gene: TRBV19; d_gene: TRBD1; j_gene: TRBJ1-5; abundance: NA; CDR3aa: CASSIGDRGPYQPQHF; CDR3nt: TGTGCCAGTAGTATAGGGGACAGGGGGCCGTATCAGCCCCAGCATTTT
v_gene: TRBV5-1; d_gene: NA; j_gene: TRBJ1-3; abundance: NA; CDR3aa: CASSLDLSSGNTIYF; CDR3nt: TGCGCCAGCAGCTTGGACTTGAGCTCTGGAAACACCATATATTTT
v_gene: TRBV6-5; d_gene: NA; j_gene: TRBJ2-7; abundance: NA; CDR3aa: CASSFSVSSYEQYF; CDR3nt: TGTGCCAGCAGTTTTTCAGTGAGCTCCTACGAGCAGTACTTC
v_gene: TRBV4-3; d_gene: TRBD1; j_gene: TRBJ1-2; abundance: once; CDR3aa: CASSPGTGGWGYTF; CDR3nt: TGCGCCAGCAGCCCAGGGACAGGGGGCTGGGGCTACACCTTC
v_gene: TRBV6-2/TRBV6-3; d_gene: TRBD2; j_gene: TRBJ2-1; abundance: NA; CDR3aa: CASSYGLAGYNEQFF; CDR3nt: TGTGCCAGCAGTTACGGACTAGCGGGATACAATGAGCAGTTCTTC
v_gene: TRBV5-4; d_gene: NA; j_gene: TRBJ2-2; abundance: NA; CDR3aa: CASSLGFGVNTGELFF; CDR3nt: TGTGCCAGCAGCTTGGGATTCGGGGTTAACACCGGGGAGCTGTTTTTT
v_gene: TRBV7-9; d_gene: NA; j_gene: TRBJ1-4; abundance: NA; CDR3aa: CASSPSGRLGGGEKLFF; CDR3nt: TGTGCCAGCAGCCCCTCCGGACGACTCGGGGGGGGCGAAAAACTGTTTTTT
v_gene: TRBV7-9; d_gene: NA; j_gene: TRBJ1-4; abundance: NA; CDR3aa: CASSLLEQDREKLFF; CDR3nt: TGTGCCAGCAGCTTATTGGAACAGGATAGGGAAAAACTGTTTTTT
v_gene: TRBV19; d_gene: NA; j_gene: TRBJ2-7; abundance: NA; CDR3aa: CASSIARDYEQYF; CDR3nt: TGTGCCAGTAGTATAGCCAGGGACTACGAGCAGTACTTC
v_gene: TRBV5-5; d_gene: NA; j_gene: TRBJ1-2; abundance: NA; CDR3aa: CASSKDSYGYTF; CDR3nt: TGTGCCAGCAGTAAGGACAGCTATGGCTACACCTTC
v_gene: TRBV9; d_gene: NA; j_gene: TRBJ1-5; abundance: NA; CDR3aa: CASSVGRQLNQPQHF; CDR3nt: TGTGCCAGCAGCGTAGGGCGACAGCTCAATCAGCCCCAGCATTTT
v_gene: TRBV25-1; d_gene: NA; j_gene: TRBJ1-2; abundance: NA; CDR3aa: CASSESDYGYTF; CDR3nt: TGTGCCAGCAGTGAATCGGACTATGGCTACACCTTC
v_gene: TRBV6-1; d_gene: NA; j_gene: TRBJ1-3; abundance: NA; CDR3aa: CASSENPPWGVDGNTIYF; CDR3nt: TGTGCCAGCAGTGAAAATCCCCCCTGGGGGGTAGATGGAAACACCATATATTTT
v_gene: TRBV30; d_gene: NA; j_gene: TRBJ1-5; abundance: NA; CDR3aa: CAWRQAGGGNQPQHF; CDR3nt: TGTGCCTGGAGACAGGCGGGAGGGGGCAATCAGCCCCAGCATTTT
v_gene: TRBV7-3; d_gene: NA; j_gene: TRBJ2-7; abundance: NA; CDR3aa: CASSSGAYEQYF; CDR3nt: TGTGCCAGCAGCTCCGGCGCCTACGAGCAGTACTTC
v_gene: TRBV20-1; d_gene: TRBD2; j_gene: TRBJ2-5; abundance: NA; CDR3aa: CSASPPAGVGETQYF; CDR3nt: TGCAGTGCTAGTCCTCCCGCGGGGGTCGGGGAGACCCAGTACTTC